What follows are 11 T cell receptor beta chains derived from one specimen sequenced in a study of T cell repertoires in cytomegalovirus infection. One entry per CDR3 protein results from TCRdb running MiXCR on the reads. This sample has 65,000 to 90,000 distinct CDR3 sequences; over 3.5% occur once, and the top ten carry approximately 20%. The sample consisted of PBMCs. All receptors come from a human donor in good health (CMV status not recorded). Some clones in this sample may be carry-over from other donors' samples.

This clonotype was counted many times. This rearrangement joins TRBV6-2 or TRBV6-3 to TRBJ2-1, with 7 bases fitting TRBD1. The germline gives CDR1 MNHEY, CDR2 SVGEGT. The V gene end was trimmed by 6 bases and the J gene end by 5 bases; junction bases not matched to a gene: 10. CDR3 length: 15 residues. This CDR3 is CASRPSGTANNEQFF. The DNA for the CDR3 is TGTGCCAGCAGGCCCTCCGGGACAGCGAACAATGAGCAGTTCTTC.

This clonotype was seen repeatedly, ten times or more. The genes are TRBV4-1 and TRBJ1-2; possibly TRBD1 for D (6 bases). The CDR3 length is 15 residues. The germline V gene encodes CDR1 MGHRA and CDR2 YSYEKL. Between the trimmed V and J ends, which lost 2 bases and 6 bases, there was a span of 16 bases. This CDR3 reads CASSQPDTGLNGYTF. CDR3 bases: TGCGCCAGCAGCCAACCTGACACAGGGCTAAATGGCTACACCTTC.

This clonotype was found many times. This sequence joins TRBV7-2 and TRBJ2-3, with 10 bases matching TRBD2. Germline CDR1 and CDR2: SGHTA and FQGNSA. The V segment lost 4 bases and the J segment 3 bases; nucleotides outside the gene matches: 7. The CDR3 has 16 amino acids. The CDR3 DNA reads as TGTGCCAGCAGCTCCCGAGCGGGGGGGCCGACAGATACGCAGTATTTT. Its translation is CASSSRAGGPTDTQYF.

This clonotype was found many times. This rearrangement joins TRBV12-3 or TRBV12-4 to TRBJ2-1; tentative D call: TRBD2 (6 bases). This CDR3 spans 13 amino acids. Trimming stripped 3 bases from V and 6 bases from J, with 9 bases between. This chain's CDR3 is CASSFWGVNEQFF. In DNA form, the CDR3 reads TGTGCCAGCAGTTTTTGGGGGGTCAATGAGCAGTTCTTC.

Points on this clonotype: At one of its ends the junction is not consistent with the germline gene, which may arise from a read error. The chain joins TRBV7-2 to TRBJ1-2; D ambiguous. CDR1 and CDR2 (germline): SGHTA, FQGNSA. The CDR3 is 13 residues long. CDR3 DNA sequence: TGTGCCAACAGCCCGACGGGAAACTATGGCTACACCTTC. Translating it yields CANSPTGNYGYTF.

This clonotype was found many times. The J gene is TRBJ1-5, the V gene TRBV7-2, with D possibly being TRBD1 (5 bases). Germline CDR1 is SGHTA and CDR2 is FQGNSA. Trimming took off 5 bases at V and 0 bases at J, with 11 bases between the two ends. The CDR3 loop spans 15 amino acids. CDR3 in DNA: TGTGCCAGCAGCATCCGGGGCCTTAGCAATCAGCCCCAGCATTTT. Translating gives CASSIRGLSNQPQHF.

This clonotype came up many times. V gene TRBV5-1 combines with J gene TRBJ2-7; 7 bases fit TRBD2. After removal of 1 base from V and 2 bases from J, the junction contained 6 bases not matched to a gene. CDR1 is SGHRS, CDR2 YFSETQ, per germline. This CDR3 has 15 amino acids. The CDR3 DNA reads TGCGCCAGCAGCTTGCGGCCTAGCGGTACCTACGAGCAGTACTTC. It codes for CASSLRPSGTYEQYF. Supplemented by reference TRBV5-1 and TRBJ2-7, the full variable domain reads KAGVTQTPRYLIKTRGQQVTLSCSPISGHRSVSWYQQTPGQGLQFLFEYFSETQRNKGNFPGRFSGRQFSNSRSEMNVSTLELGDSALYLCASSLRPSGTYEQYFGPGTRLTVT.

This clonotype was found many times. The V gene is TRBV3-1, the J gene TRBJ2-7; D unresolved. This CDR3 comprises 13 residues. Germline CDR1 reads LGHDT; CDR2 reads YNNKEL (reference sequence). Trimming left V 4 bases short and J 1 base short, with 8 bases between. CDR3 region: CASSRLDSYEQYF. In nucleotides, the CDR3 is TGTGCCAGCAGCCGGCTAGATTCCTACGAGCAGTACTTC.

This clonotype was seen ten or more times. This rearrangement joins TRBV29-1 to TRBJ1-2; D call uncertain. Looked up from germline, CDR1 is SQVTM and CDR2 is ANQGSEA. The CDR3 has 14 amino acids. V was pared by 0 bases and J by 3 bases, with 11 bases between. The CDR3 region has the DNA TGCAGCGTTGAAGATCGAAGGACCGACTATGGCTACACCTTC. This encodes CSVEDRRTDYGYTF.

At least ten counts were recorded for this clonotype. The chain links TRBV7-2 to TRBJ1-1; a weak D match, TRBD1 (5 bases). V was trimmed by 2 bases and J by 11 bases, leaving 12 bases between them. This CDR3 has 12 residues. CDR1 is SGHTA, CDR2 FQGNSA, per germline. The DNA for the CDR3 is TGTGCCAGCAGCTTACGGCAGGGTTATGCTTTCTTT. Encoded protein: CASSLRQGYAFF.

This clonotype was observed at least ten times. The chain uses TRBV6-2 or TRBV6-3 and TRBJ1-5; possible D gene TRBD1, 5 bases. V shed 4 bases and J shed 5 bases, with 9 bases lying between them. In germline, CDR1 is MNHEY, CDR2 SVGEGT. This CDR3 contains 13 residues. Here the CDR3 reads CASSWQGDQPQHF. In nucleotides, the CDR3 is TGTGCCAGCAGTTGGCAGGGAGATCAGCCCCAGCATTTT.